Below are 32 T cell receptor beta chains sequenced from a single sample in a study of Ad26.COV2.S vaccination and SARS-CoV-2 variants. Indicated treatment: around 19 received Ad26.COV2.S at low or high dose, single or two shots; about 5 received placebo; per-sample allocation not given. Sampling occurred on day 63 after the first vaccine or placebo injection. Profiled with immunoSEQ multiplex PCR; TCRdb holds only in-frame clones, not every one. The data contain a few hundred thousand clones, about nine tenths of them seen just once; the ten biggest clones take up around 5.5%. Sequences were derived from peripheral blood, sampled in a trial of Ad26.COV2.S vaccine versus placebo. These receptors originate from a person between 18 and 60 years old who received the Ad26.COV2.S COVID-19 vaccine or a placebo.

The DNA of the CDR3 is TGTGCCAGCAGCCCCAGCGGGGCCGGTGGAAACACCATATATTTT. Translating it yields CASSPSGAGGNTIYF. The chain recombines TRBV7-6 with TRBJ1-3; D is possibly TRBD1 (5 bases). Germline V lookup: CDR1 SGHVS, CDR2 FNYEAQ. The V gene lost 5 bases and the J gene lost 3 bases, with 14 bases spanning the gap. This CDR3 spans 15 amino acids.

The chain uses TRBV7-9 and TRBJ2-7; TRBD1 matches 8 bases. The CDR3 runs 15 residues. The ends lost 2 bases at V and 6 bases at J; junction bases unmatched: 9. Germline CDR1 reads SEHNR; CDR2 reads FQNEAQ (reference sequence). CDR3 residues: CASSLLWTGPAEQYV. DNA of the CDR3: TGTGCCAGCAGCTTACTCTGGACAGGGCCGGCCGAGCAGTACGTC.

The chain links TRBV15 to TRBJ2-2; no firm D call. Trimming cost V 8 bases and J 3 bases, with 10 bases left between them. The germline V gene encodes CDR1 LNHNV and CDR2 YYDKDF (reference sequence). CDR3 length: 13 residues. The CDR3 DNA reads TGTGCCACCCAGGTGCTAGACACCGGGGAGCTGTTTTTT. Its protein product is CATQVLDTGELFF. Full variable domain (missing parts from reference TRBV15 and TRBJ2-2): DAMVIQNPRYQVTQFGKPVTLSCSQTLNHNVMYWYQQKSSQAPKLLFHYYDKDFNNEADTPDNFQSRRPNTSFCFLDIRSPGLGDTAMYLCATQVLDTGELFFGEGSRLTVL.

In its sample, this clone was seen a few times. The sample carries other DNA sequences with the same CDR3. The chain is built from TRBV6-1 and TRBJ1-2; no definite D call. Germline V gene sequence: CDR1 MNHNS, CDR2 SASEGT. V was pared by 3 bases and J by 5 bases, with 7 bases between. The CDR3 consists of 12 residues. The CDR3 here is CASSDRIYGYTF. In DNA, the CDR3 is TGTGCCAGCAGTGACAGAATTTATGGCTACACCTTC.

The DNA for the CDR3 is TGTGCCAGTAGCAAGCCCGGGGGCACAGATACGCAGTATTTT. It translates to CASSKPGGTDTQYF. The chain uses TRBV19 and TRBJ2-3; possibly TRBD2 for D (5 bases). The CDR3 spans 14 residues. In germline, CDR1 is LNHDA, CDR2 SQIVND (reference sequence). V was trimmed by 6 bases and J by 1 base, leaving 11 bases between them. Using reference TRBV19 and TRBJ2-3 for the parts outside the CDR3, the full variable domain is DGGITQSPKYLFRKEGQNVTLSCEQNLNHDAMYWYRQDPGQGLRLIYYSQIVNDFQKGDIAEGYSVSREKKESFPLTVTSAQKNPTAFYLCASSKPGGTDTQYFGPGTRLTVL.

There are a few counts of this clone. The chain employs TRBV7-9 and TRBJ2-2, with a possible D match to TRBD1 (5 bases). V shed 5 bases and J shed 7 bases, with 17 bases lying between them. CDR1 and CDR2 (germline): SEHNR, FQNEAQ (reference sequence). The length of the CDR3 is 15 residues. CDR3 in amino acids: CASSRYSRADGELFF. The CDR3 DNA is TGTGCCAGCAGCCGCTACTCCAGGGCAGACGGGGAGCTGTTTTTT.

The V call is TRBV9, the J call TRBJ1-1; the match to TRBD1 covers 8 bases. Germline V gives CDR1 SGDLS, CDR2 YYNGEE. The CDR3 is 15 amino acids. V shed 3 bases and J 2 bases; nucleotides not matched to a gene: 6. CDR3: CASSALDRGNTEAFF. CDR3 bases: TGTGCCAGCAGCGCCTTAGACAGGGGTAACACTGAAGCTTTCTTT.

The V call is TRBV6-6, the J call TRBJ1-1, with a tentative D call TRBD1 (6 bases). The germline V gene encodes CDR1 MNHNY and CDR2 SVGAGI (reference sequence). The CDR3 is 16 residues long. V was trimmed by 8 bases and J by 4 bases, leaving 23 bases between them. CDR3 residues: CASCNPRGPRGTEAFF. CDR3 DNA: TGTGCCAGCTGCAATCCTAGAGGACCCAGGGGCACTGAAGCTTTCTTT.

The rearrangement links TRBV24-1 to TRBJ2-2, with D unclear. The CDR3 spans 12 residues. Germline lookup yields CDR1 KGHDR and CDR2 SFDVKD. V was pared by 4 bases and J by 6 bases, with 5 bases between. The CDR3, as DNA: TGTGCCACCAGTGAGCAAGCCGGGGAGCTGTTTTTT. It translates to CATSEQAGELFF.

CDR3 bases: TGCGCCAGCAGCCAAGATCGGGCAAACTCGGGGGATACGCAGTATTTT. Residues: CASSQDRANSGDTQYF. This chain connects TRBV4-3 to TRBJ2-3; D is perhaps TRBD2 (5 bases). Germline values: CDR1 LGHNA, CDR2 YSLEER. The CDR3 runs 16 residues. V lost 0 bases and J lost 6, with 16 bases in between.

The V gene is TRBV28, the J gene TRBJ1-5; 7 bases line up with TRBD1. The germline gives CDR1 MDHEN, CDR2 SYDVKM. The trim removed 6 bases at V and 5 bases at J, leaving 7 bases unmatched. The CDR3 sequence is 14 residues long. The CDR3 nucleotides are TGTGCCAGCAGCACTGGCAGGGGGGATCAGCCCCAGCATTTT. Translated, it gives CASSTGRGDQPQHF.

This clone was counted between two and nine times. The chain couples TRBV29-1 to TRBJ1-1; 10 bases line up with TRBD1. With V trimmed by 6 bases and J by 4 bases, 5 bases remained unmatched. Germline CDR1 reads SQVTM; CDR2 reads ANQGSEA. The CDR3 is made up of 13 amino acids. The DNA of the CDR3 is TGCAGCGTCCACCGGACAGGGGGCACTGAAGCTTTCTTT. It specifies CSVHRTGGTEAFF.

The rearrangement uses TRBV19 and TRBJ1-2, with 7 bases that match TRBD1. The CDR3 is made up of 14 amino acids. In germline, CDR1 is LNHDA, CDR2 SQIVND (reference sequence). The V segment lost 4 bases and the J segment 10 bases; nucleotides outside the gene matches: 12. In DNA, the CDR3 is TGTGCCAGTAGTAACAGAGGGGACAGAAACGACTACACCTTC. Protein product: CASSNRGDRNDYTF.

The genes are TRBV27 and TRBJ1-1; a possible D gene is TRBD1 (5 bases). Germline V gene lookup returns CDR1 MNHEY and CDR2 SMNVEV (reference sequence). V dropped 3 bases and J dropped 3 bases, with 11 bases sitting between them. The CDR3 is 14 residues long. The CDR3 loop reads CASSFRGAYTEAFF. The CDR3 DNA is TGTGCCAGCAGTTTTAGGGGCGCGTACACTGAAGCTTTCTTT.

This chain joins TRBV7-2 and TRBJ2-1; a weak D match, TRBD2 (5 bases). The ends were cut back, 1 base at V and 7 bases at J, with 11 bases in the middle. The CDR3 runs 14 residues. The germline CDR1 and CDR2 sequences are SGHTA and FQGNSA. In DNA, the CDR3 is TGTGCCAGCAGCTTAGGGCTAGCCCCAAATGAGCAGTTCTTC. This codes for CASSLGLAPNEQFF.

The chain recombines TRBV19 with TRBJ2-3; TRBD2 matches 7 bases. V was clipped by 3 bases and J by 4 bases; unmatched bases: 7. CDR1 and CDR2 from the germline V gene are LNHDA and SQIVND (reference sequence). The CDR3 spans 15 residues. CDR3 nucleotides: TGTGCCAGTAGTATCGGGGGAGGGCCCCCAGATACGCAGTATTTT. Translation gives CASSIGGGPPDTQYF.

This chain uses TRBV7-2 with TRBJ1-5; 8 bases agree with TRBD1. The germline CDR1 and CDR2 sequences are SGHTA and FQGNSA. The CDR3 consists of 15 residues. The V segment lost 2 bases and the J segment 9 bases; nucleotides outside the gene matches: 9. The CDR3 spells CASSLSRDRLGPQHF. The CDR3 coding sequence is TGTGCCAGCAGCTTAAGCCGGGACAGGTTAGGGCCCCAGCATTTT.

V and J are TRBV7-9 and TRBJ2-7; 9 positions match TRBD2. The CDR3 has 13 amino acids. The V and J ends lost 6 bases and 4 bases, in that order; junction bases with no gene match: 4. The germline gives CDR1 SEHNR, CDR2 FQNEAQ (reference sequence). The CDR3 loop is CASRWREGYEQYV. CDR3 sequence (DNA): TGTGCCAGCAGGTGGCGGGAGGGGTACGAGCAGTACGTC.

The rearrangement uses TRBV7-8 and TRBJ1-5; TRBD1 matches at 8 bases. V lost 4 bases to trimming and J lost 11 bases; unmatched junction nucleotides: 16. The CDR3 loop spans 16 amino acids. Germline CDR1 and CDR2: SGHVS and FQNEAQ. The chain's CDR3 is CASSSNRGAPTEAQHF. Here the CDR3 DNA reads TGTGCCAGCAGCTCCAACAGGGGGGCACCCACGGAAGCCCAGCATTTT.

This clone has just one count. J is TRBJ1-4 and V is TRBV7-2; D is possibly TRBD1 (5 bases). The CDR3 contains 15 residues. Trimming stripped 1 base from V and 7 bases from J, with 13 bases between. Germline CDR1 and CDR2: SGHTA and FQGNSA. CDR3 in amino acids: CASSLVGRAGEKLFF. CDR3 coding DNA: TGTGCCAGCAGCTTAGTAGGCAGGGCCGGTGAAAAACTGTTTTTT.

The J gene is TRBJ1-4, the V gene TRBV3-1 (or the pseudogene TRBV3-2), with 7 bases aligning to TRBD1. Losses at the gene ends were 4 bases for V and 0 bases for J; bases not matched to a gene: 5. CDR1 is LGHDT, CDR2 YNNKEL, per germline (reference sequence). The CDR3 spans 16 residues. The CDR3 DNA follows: TGTGCCAGCAGCCGTGGACAGGTTGCAACTAATGAAAAACTGTTTTTT. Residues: CASSRGQVATNEKLFF.

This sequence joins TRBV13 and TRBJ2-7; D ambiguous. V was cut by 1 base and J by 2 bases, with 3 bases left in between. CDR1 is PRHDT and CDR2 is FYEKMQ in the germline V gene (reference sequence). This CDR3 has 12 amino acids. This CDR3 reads CASSLVPYEQYV. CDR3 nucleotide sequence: TGTGCCAGCAGCTTAGTCCCCTACGAGCAGTACGTC.

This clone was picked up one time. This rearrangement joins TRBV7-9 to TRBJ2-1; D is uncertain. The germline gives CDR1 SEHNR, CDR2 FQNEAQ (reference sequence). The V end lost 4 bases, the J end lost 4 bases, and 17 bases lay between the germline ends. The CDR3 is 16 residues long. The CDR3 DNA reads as TGTGCCAGCAGCTCTGTAGTGGAAAAAGGGTACAATGAGCAGTTCTTC. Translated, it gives CASSSVVEKGYNEQFF.

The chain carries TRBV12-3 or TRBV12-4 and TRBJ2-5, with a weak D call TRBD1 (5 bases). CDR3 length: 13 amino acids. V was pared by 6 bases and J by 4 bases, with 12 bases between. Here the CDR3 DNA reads TGTGCCAGCAGGCTTCTAGGGGCAGAGACCCAGTACTTC. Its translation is CASRLLGAETQYF.

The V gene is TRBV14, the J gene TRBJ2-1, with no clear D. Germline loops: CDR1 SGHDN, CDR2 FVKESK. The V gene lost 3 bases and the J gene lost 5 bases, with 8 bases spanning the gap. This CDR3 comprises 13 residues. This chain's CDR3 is CASSQSRDNEQFF. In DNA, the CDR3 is TGTGCCAGCAGCCAGTCTAGAGACAATGAGCAGTTCTTC.

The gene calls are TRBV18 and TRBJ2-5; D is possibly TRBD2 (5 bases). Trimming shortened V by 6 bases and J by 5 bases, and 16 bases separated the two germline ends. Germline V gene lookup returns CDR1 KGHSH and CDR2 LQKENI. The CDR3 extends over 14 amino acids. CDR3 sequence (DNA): TGTGCCAGCTCCCCAGAATCGGAGGAGGAGACCCAGTACTTC. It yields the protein CASSPESEEETQYF.

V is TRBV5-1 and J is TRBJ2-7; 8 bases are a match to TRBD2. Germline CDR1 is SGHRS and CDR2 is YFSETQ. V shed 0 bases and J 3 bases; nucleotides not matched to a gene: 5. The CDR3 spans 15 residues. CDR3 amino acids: CASSLDTSGIYEQYV. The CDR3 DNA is TGCGCCAGCAGCTTGGATACTAGCGGAATCTACGAGCAGTACGTC.

CDR3 nucleotides: TGTGCCACCAGTGATTTTACTCCAGGGGACTACGAGCAGTACGTC. Its protein product is CATSDFTPGDYEQYV. The J gene is TRBJ2-7, the V gene TRBV24-1; D perhaps matches TRBD1 (6 bases). Germline values: CDR1 KGHDR, CDR2 SFDVKD. CDR3 length: 15 amino acids. V was clipped by 1 base and J by 3 bases, with 12 bases between them.

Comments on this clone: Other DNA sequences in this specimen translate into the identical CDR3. Here the CDR3 reads CASREGTEAFF. The CDR3 coding sequence is TGTGCCAGCAGGGAGGGGACTGAAGCTTTCTTT. The chain couples TRBV2 to TRBJ1-1; perhaps TRBD1 as D (5 bases). Trimming cost V 6 bases and J 5 bases, with 7 bases left between them. The germline V gene has CDR1 SNHLY and CDR2 FYNNEI. The CDR3 covers 11 residues. Drawing the rest from reference TRBV2 and TRBJ1-1, the complete variable domain is EPEVTQTPSHQVTQMGQEVILRCVPISNHLYFYWYRQILGQKVEFLVSFYNNEISEKSEIFDDQFSVERPDGSNFTLKIRSTKLEDSAMYFCASREGTEAFFGQGTRLTVV.

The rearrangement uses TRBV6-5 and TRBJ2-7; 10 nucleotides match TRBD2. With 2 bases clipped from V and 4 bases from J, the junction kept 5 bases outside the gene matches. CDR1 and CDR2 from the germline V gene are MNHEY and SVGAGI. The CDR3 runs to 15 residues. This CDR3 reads CASSYGSSGGYEQYF. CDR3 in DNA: TGTGCCAGCAGTTACGGGTCTAGCGGGGGTTACGAGCAGTACTTC.

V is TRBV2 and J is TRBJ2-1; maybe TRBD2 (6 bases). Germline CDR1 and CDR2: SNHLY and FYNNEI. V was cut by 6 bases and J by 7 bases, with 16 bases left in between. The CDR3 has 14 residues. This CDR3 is CASRPGSGGNEQFF. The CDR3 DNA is TGTGCCAGCAGGCCCGGGAGTGGGGGTAATGAGCAGTTCTTC.

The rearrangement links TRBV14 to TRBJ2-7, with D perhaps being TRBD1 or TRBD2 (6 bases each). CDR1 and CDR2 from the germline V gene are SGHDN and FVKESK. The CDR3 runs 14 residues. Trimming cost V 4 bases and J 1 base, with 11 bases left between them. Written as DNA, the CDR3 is TGTGCCAGCAGCCCTCAGGGGAGGTCCTACGAGCAGTACTTC. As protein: CASSPQGRSYEQYF.